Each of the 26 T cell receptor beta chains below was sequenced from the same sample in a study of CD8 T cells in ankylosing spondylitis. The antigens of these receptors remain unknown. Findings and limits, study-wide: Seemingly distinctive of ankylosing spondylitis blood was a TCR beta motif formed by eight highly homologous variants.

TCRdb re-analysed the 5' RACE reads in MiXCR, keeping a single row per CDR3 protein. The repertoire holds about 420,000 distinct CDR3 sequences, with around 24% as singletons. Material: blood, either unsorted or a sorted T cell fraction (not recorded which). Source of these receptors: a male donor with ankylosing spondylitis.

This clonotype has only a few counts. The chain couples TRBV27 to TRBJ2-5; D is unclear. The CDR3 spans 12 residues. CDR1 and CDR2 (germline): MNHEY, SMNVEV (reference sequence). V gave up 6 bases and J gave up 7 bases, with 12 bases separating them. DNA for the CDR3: TGTGCCAGCAGGGCGGATTGGAGGACCCAGTACTTC. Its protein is CASRADWRTQYF.

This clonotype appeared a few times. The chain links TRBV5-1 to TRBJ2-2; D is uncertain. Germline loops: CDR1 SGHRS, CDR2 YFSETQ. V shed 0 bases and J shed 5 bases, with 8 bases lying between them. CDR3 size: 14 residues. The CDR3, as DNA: TGCGCCAGCAGCTTGGCCGGTAGAACCGGGGAGCTGTTTTTT. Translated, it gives CASSLAGRTGELFF. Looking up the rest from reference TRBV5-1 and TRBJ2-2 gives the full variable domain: KAGVTQTPRYLIKTRGQQVTLSCSPISGHRSVSWYQQTPGQGLQFLFEYFSETQRNKGNFPGRFSGRQFSNSRSEMNVSTLELGDSALYLCASSLAGRTGELFFGEGSRLTVL.

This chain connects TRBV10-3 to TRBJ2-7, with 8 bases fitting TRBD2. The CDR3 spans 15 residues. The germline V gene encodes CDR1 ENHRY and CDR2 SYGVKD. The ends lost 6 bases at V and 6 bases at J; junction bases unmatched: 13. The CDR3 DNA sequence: TGTGCCATCAGCCCCCATAGCGGGGAGATCTGCGAGCAGTACTTC. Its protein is CAISPHSGEICEQYF.

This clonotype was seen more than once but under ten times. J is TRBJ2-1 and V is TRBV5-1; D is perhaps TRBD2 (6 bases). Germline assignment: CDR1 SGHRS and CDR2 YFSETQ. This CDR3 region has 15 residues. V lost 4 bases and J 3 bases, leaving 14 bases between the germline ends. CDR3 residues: CASSPRGSDYNEQFF. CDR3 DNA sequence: TGCGCCAGCAGCCCACGGGGGTCAGACTACAATGAGCAGTTCTTC.

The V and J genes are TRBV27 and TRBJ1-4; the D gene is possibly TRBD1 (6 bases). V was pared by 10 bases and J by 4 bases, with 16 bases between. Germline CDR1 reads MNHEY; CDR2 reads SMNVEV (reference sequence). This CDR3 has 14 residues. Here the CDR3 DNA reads TGTGCCAACCTACCCGGACAGATTAATGAAAAACTGTTTTTT. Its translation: CANLPGQINEKLFF.

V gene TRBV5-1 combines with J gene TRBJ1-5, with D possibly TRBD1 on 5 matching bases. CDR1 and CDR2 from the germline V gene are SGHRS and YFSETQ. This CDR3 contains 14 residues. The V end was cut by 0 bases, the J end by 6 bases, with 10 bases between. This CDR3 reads CASSLGDVGQPQHF. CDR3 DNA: TGCGCCAGCAGCTTGGGGGACGTCGGTCAGCCCCAGCATTTT.

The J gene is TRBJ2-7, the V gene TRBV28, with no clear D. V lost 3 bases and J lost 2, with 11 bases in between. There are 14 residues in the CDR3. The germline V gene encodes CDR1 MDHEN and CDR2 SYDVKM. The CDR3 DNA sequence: TGTGCCAGCAGTTTTCCGCTCTTTCCCTACGAGCAGTACTTC. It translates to CASSFPLFPYEQYF.

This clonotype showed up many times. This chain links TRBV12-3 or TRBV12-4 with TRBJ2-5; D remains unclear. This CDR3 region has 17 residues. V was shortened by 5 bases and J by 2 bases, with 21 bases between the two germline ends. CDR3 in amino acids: CASSLNLIVPQQETQYF. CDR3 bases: TGTGCCAGCAGTCTCAACCTAATTGTACCACAGCAAGAGACCCAGTACTTC.

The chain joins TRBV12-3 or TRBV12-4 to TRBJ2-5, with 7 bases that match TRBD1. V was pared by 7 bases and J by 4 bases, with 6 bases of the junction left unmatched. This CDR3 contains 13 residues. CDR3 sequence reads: CASILTGSETQYF. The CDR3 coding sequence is TGTGCCAGCATTCTGACAGGGTCAGAGACCCAGTACTTC.

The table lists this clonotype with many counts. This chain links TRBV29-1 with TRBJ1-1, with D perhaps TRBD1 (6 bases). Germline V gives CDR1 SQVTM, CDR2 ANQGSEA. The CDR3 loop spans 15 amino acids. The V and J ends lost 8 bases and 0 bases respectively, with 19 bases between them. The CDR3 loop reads CSITQWGAMNTEAFF. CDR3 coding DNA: TGCAGCATCACCCAGTGGGGGGCCATGAACACTGAAGCTTTCTTT.

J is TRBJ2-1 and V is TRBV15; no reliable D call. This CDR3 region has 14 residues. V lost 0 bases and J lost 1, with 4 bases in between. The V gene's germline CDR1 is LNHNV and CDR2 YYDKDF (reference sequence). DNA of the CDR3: TGTGCCACCAGCAGAGATCGGTCCTACAATGAGCAGTTCTTC. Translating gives CATSRDRSYNEQFF. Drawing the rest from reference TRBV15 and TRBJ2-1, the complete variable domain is DAMVIQNPRYQVTQFGKPVTLSCSQTLNHNVMYWYQQKSSQAPKLLFHYYDKDFNNEADTPDNFQSRRPNTSFCFLDIRSPGLGDTAMYLCATSRDRSYNEQFFGPGTRLTVL.

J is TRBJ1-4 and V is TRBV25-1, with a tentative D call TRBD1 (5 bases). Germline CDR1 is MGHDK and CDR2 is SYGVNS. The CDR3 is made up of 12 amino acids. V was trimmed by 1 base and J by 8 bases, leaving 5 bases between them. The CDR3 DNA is TGTGCCAGCAGTGAATGGGGGGAAAAACTGTTTTTT. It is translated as CASSEWGEKLFF.

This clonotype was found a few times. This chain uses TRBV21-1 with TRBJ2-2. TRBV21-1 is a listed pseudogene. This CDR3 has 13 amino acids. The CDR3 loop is CASSKKIPGELFF. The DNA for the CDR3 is TGTGCCAGCAGCAAAAAGATTCCCGGGGAGCTGTTTTTT.

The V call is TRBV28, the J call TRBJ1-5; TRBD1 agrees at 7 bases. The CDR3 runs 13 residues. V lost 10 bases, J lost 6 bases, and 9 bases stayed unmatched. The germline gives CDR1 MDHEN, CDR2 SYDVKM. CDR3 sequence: CATSYRGGQPQHF. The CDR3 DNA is TGTGCCACCTCTTACAGGGGCGGTCAGCCCCAGCATTTT. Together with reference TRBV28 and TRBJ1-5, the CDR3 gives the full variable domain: DVKVTQSSRYLVKRTGEKVFLECVQDMDHENMFWYRQDPGLGLRLIYFSYDVKMKEKGDIPEGYSVSREKKERFSLILESASTNQTSMYLCATSYRGGQPQHFGDGTRLSIL.

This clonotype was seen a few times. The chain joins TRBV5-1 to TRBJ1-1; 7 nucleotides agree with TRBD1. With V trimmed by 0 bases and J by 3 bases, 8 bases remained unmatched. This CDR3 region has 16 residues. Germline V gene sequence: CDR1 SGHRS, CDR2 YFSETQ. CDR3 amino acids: CASSLETGESYTEAFF. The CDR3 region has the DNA TGCGCCAGCAGCTTGGAAACAGGGGAATCGTACACTGAAGCTTTCTTT.

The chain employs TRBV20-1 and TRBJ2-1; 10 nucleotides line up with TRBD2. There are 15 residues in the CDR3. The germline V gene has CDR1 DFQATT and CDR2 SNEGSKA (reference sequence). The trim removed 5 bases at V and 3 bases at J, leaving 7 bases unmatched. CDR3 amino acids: CSAGGLADGYNEQFF. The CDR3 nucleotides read TGCAGTGCTGGAGGACTAGCGGACGGCTACAATGAGCAGTTCTTC.

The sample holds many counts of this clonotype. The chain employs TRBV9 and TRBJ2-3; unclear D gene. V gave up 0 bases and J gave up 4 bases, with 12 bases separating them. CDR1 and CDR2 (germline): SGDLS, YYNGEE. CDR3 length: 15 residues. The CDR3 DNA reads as TGTGCCAGCAGCGTAGGGCCCCAAGGTTCAGATACGCAGTATTTT. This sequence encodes CASSVGPQGSDTQYF.

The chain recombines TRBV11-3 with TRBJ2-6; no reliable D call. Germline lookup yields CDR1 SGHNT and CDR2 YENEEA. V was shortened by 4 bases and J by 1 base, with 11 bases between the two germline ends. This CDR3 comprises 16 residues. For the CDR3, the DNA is TGTGCCAGCAGCTCCCAGTTTAAATCTGGGGCCAACGTCCTGACTTTC. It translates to CASSSQFKSGANVLTF.

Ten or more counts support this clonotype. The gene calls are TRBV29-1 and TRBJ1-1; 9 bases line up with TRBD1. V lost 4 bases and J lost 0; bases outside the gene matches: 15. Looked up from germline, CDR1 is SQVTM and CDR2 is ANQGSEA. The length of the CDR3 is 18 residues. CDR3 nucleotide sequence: TGCAGCGTTGTTCCGAGGGGACAGGGAGTAAGCGTGAACACTGAAGCTTTCTTT. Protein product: CSVVPRGQGVSVNTEAFF.

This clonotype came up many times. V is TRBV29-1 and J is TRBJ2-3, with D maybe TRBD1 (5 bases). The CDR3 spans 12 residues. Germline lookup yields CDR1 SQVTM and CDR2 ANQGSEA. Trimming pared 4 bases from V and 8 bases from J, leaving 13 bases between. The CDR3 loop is CSVGLQGSTQYF. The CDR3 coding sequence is TGCAGCGTTGGGCTTCAGGGCAGTACGCAGTATTTT.

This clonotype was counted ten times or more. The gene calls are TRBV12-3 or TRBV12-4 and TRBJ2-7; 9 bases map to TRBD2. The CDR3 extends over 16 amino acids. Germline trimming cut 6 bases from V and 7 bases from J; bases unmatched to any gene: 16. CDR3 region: CASRVGQGLASWEQYF. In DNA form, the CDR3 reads TGTGCCAGCAGAGTCGGCCAGGGACTAGCTAGTTGGGAGCAGTACTTC.

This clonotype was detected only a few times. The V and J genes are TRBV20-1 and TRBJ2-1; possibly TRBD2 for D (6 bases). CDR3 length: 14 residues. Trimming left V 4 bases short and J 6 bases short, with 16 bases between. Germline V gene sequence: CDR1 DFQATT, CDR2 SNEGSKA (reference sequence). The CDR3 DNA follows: TGCAGTGCTAAGTGGCTAGCGTGGGGCAATGAGCAGTTCTTC. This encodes CSAKWLAWGNEQFF.

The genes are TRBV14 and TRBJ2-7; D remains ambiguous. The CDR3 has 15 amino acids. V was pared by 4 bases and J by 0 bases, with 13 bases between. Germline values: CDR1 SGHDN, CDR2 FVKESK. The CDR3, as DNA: TGTGCCAGCAGCCGCCTCGGACGGAGCTCCTACGAGCAGTACTTC. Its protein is CASSRLGRSSYEQYF.

Here the CDR3 DNA reads TGCGCCAGCGCACCGGGGACTAGCGGGAGTAGGGAGCTGTTTTTT. It codes for CASAPGTSGSRELFF. V gene TRBV5-1 combines with J gene TRBJ2-2; 14 nucleotides match TRBD2. Germline-derived CDR1 and CDR2 are SGHRS and YFSETQ. The V segment lost 7 bases and the J segment 9 bases; nucleotides outside the gene matches: 8. The CDR3 totals 15 residues.

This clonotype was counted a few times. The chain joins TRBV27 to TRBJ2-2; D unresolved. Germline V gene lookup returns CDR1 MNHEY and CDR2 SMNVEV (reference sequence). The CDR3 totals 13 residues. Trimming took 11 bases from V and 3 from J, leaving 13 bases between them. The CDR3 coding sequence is TGTGCCCAAGCGAGTTTCGACACCGGGGAGCTGTTTTTT. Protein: CAQASFDTGELFF.

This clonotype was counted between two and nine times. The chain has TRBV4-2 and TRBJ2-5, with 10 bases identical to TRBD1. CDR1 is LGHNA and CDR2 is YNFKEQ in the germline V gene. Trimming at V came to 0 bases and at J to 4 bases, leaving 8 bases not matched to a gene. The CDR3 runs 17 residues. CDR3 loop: CASSQDHDRGRGETQYF. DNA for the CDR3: TGTGCCAGCAGCCAAGATCACGACAGGGGGCGCGGAGAGACCCAGTACTTC.